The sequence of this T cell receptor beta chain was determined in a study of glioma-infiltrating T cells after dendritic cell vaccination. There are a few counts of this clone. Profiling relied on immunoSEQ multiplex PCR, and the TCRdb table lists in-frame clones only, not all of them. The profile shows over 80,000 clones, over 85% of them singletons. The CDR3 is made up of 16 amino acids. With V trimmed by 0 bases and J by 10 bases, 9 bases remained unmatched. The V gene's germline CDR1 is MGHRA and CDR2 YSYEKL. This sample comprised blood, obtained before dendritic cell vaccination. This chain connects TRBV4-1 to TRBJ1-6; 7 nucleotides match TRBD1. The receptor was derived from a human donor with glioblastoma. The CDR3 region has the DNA TGCGCCAGCAGCCAAGAAATTACCAGGGGGGACTCACCCCTCCACTTT. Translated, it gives CASSQEITRGDSPLHF.